The 19 T cell receptor beta chains below all came from one sample that was sequenced in a study of T cell responses to AZD1222 COVID-19 vaccine. The data were produced by immunoSEQ multiplex PCR, yet TCRdb's version contains in-frame clones alone and is incomplete. The profile covers about 160,000 clones, with about 91% appearing a single time and more than 1.4% taken by the ten largest. The specimen comprised peripheral blood, sampled on day 0 of AZD1222 vaccination. The source of these receptors is an adult in good health.

This clone occurred a few times. The chain employs TRBV19 and TRBJ2-7, with a tentative D call TRBD2 (6 bases). Germline assignment: CDR1 LNHDA and CDR2 SQIVND (reference sequence). V was pared by 8 bases and J by 3 bases, with 14 bases between. The CDR3 extends over 13 amino acids. This CDR3 reads CASSFAGYYEQYF. CDR3 sequence (DNA): TGTGCCAGTTCCTTCGCGGGGTACTACGAGCAGTACTTC.

V gene TRBV27 combines with J gene TRBJ2-5; 11 bases are a match to TRBD2. J was trimmed by 2 bases and V by 0 bases; bases with no gene match: 11. The CDR3 is 19 amino acids. Germline V lookup: CDR1 MNHEY, CDR2 SMNVEV (reference sequence). CDR3 residues: CASSLSRYHSSGRQETQYF. In DNA form, the CDR3 reads TGTGCCAGCAGTTTATCCCGCTACCATTCTAGCGGGAGGCAAGAGACCCAGTACTTC.

V gene TRBV2 combines with J gene TRBJ2-7, with D possibly being TRBD1 (5 bases). Germline CDR1 and CDR2: SNHLY and FYNNEI. V lost 4 bases and J lost 2, with 15 bases in between. CDR3 length: 15 amino acids. CDR3 in DNA: TGTGCCAGCAGTGGCCCGGACACGCCGGCCTACGAGCAGTACTTC. Amino acid sequence: CASSGPDTPAYEQYF. The whole variable domain, remainder taken from reference TRBV2 and TRBJ2-7, is EPEVTQTPSHQVTQMGQEVILRCVPISNHLYFYWYRQILGQKVEFLVSFYNNEISEKSEIFDDQFSVERPDGSNFTLKIRSTKLEDSAMYFCASSGPDTPAYEQYFGPGTRLTVT.

The chain recombines TRBV14 with TRBJ1-2; unclear D gene. The CDR3 contains 12 residues. CDR1 and CDR2 from the germline V gene are SGHDN and FVKESK. V shed 5 bases and J shed 8 bases, with 12 bases lying between them. CDR3 nucleotide sequence: TGTGCCAGCAGCGAGAGGCCCGGGGGCTACACCTTC. Translation: CASSERPGGYTF.

This clone showed up just a few times. The chain joins TRBV6-2 or TRBV6-3 to TRBJ1-5; D gene unclear. The germline CDR1 and CDR2 sequences are MNHEY and SVGEGT. V was clipped by 4 bases and J by 7 bases, with 14 bases between them. The CDR3 is 14 amino acids. The CDR3 sequence is CASSFEVYGQPQHF. The CDR3 DNA reads TGTGCCAGCAGTTTTGAGGTTTACGGACAGCCCCAGCATTTT.

This sequence joins TRBV10-3 and TRBJ2-7; D possibly corresponds to TRBD2 (7 bases). From germline, CDR1 is ENHRY and CDR2 SYGVKD. V was shortened by 0 bases and J by 2 bases, with 17 bases between the two germline ends. This CDR3 has 17 amino acids. The CDR3 sequence: CAISESSFGGAPYEQYF. CDR3 bases: TGTGCCATCAGTGAGTCGTCGTTTGGGGGGGCCCCCTACGAGCAGTACTTC.

The chain employs TRBV5-5 and TRBJ1-1; D not resolved. The length of the CDR3 is 13 residues. The ends were cut back, 4 bases at V and 5 bases at J, with 12 bases in the middle. Germline CDR1 is SGHKS and CDR2 is YYEKEE (reference sequence). CDR3 residues: CASSPDPGTEAFF. CDR3 coding DNA: TGTGCCAGCAGCCCGGACCCGGGGACTGAAGCTTTCTTT.

The CDR3 loop reads CAWSKNRLGYGYTF. The CDR3 DNA reads TGTGCCTGGAGTAAGAACAGGCTGGGCTATGGCTACACCTTC. The chain combines TRBV30 with TRBJ1-2; D might be TRBD1 (5 bases). Germline V gene data show CDR1 as GTSNPN and CDR2 as SVGIG (reference sequence). This CDR3 is built from 14 residues. The V end was cut by 2 bases, the J end by 4 bases, with 14 bases between.

The V gene is TRBV4-3, the J gene TRBJ2-2; 7 bases are shared with TRBD2. The CDR3 length is 20 residues. Germline CDR1 is LGHNA and CDR2 is YSLEER. V lost 1 base to trimming and J lost 6 bases; unmatched junction nucleotides: 20. CDR3 sequence reads: CASSQAPLAVLDRVSGELFF. The CDR3 bases are TGCGCCAGCAGCCAAGCCCCTCTAGCGGTCCTGGATAGGGTGTCCGGGGAGCTGTTTTTT.

The chain links TRBV7-3 to TRBJ2-7, with TRBD2 as a possible D gene (5 bases). CDR1 SGHTA and CDR2 FQGTGA come from the germline V gene. This CDR3 region has 15 residues. V shed 0 bases and J shed 5 bases, with 14 bases lying between them. The CDR3 DNA is TGTGCCAGCAGCTTAACTCGGAACAAGAGGGACGAGCAGTACTTC. It specifies CASSLTRNKRDEQYF.

The chain uses TRBV10-3 and TRBJ2-2, with D unresolved. V was clipped by 2 bases and J by 2 bases, with 9 bases between them. The V gene's germline CDR1 is ENHRY and CDR2 SYGVKD. The CDR3 is 15 residues long. CDR3 DNA: TGTGCCATCAGTGAGCGTCAAGCTAACACCGGGGAGCTGTTTTTT. This translates into CAISERQANTGELFF.

The rearrangement uses TRBV5-8 and TRBJ1-5; D is possibly TRBD1 (6 bases). Germline V gives CDR1 SGHTS, CDR2 YDEGEE. Trimming shortened V by 4 bases and J by 5 bases, and 16 bases separated the two germline ends. The CDR3 has 15 amino acids. CDR3: CASSPGQSPDQPQHF. CDR3 sequence (DNA): TGTGCCAGCAGCCCCGGACAGAGCCCCGATCAGCCCCAGCATTTT.

J is TRBJ2-1 and V is TRBV29-1; D ambiguous. The CDR3 runs 13 residues. With 7 bases removed from V and 5 bases from J, the gap between germline ends came to 15 bases. Germline-derived CDR1 and CDR2 are SQVTM and ANQGSEA. DNA of the CDR3: TGCAGCGCTTGGAGACGGACCGACAATGAGCAGTTCTTC. It yields the protein CSAWRRTDNEQFF.

The chain links TRBV5-6 to TRBJ2-3; D could derive from TRBD1 or TRBD2 (5 bases each). Trimming pared 2 bases from V and 7 bases from J, leaving 20 bases between. This CDR3 is built from 16 residues. Germline lookup yields CDR1 SGHDT and CDR2 YYEEEE. CDR3 loop: CASSFMWDLAINTQYF. The CDR3 DNA reads as TGTGCCAGCAGCTTTATGTGGGACCTAGCCATTAATACGCAGTATTTT.

This sequence joins TRBV5-1 and TRBJ1-1, with D unclear. CDR3 length: 14 amino acids. V lost 5 bases to trimming and J lost 5 bases, with 16 bases between them. Germline V lookup: CDR1 SGHRS, CDR2 YFSETQ. CDR3 DNA: TGCGCCAGCAGACAGACCCTGAGCGGGACTGAAGCTTTCTTT. Residues: CASRQTLSGTEAFF.

The J gene is TRBJ1-4, the V gene TRBV7-9; a possible D gene is TRBD1 (5 bases). Trimming pared 5 bases from V and 5 bases from J, leaving 21 bases between. The CDR3 contains 17 residues. In germline, CDR1 is SEHNR, CDR2 FQNEAQ (reference sequence). This CDR3 is CASSLGDRFALNEKLFF. The CDR3 DNA reads as TGTGCCAGCAGCCTGGGGGACCGGTTCGCCCTCAATGAAAAACTGTTTTTT.

The V gene is TRBV5-1, the J gene TRBJ1-1, with D tentatively TRBD1 (5 bases). The CDR3 spans 15 residues. V was shortened by 9 bases and J by 1 base, with 19 bases between the two germline ends. The germline CDR1 and CDR2 sequences are SGHRS and YFSETQ. CDR3 residues: CATRDGGWGNTEAFF. DNA for the CDR3: TGCGCCACCAGGGACGGTGGATGGGGGAACACTGAAGCTTTCTTT.

The rearrangement joins TRBV13 to TRBJ2-2; no definite D call. The CDR3 is 14 amino acids. V lost 5 bases and J 4 bases, leaving 11 bases between the germline ends. Germline-derived CDR1 and CDR2 are PRHDT and FYEKMQ (reference sequence). The CDR3 loop reads CASSPQAFTGELFF. The CDR3 coding sequence is TGTGCCAGCAGCCCGCAGGCCTTCACCGGGGAGCTGTTTTTT. Filled out from reference TRBV13 and TRBJ2-2, the complete variable domain reads AAGVIQSPRHLIKEKRETATLKCYPIPRHDTVYWYQQGPGQDPQFLISFYEKMQSDKGSIPDRFSAQQFSDYHSELNMSSLELGDSALYFCASSPQAFTGELFFGEGSRLTVL.

V gene TRBV3-1 (or the pseudogene TRBV3-2) combines with J gene TRBJ2-1, with TRBD2 matching 7 bases. The V gene end was trimmed by 3 bases and the J gene end by 5 bases; junction bases not matched to a gene: 10. CDR1 LGHDT and CDR2 YNNKEL come from the germline V gene (reference sequence). The CDR3 runs to 16 residues. In DNA form, the CDR3 reads TGTGCCAGCAGCCATTGGGGGAGGGGAAAGGACAATGAGCAGTTCTTC. This gives the protein CASSHWGRGKDNEQFF.